The sample holds a few counts of the clone carrying this T cell receptor beta chain. Its antigen is currently unknown. TCRdb reprocessed the RT-PCR reads via MiXCR and lists one record per CDR3 protein. This sample has around 490,000 distinct CDR3 sequences; approximately 7.6% occur once, and the top ten carry under 15%. The data originate from a study of response to subunit inactivated influenza vaccine. Study findings and constraints: Authors suggested few new T cells are recruited by each seasonal influenza vaccination.

CDR1 is DFQATT, CDR2 SNEGSKA, per germline (reference sequence). This CDR3 has 19 residues. J lost 5 bases, V lost 2 bases, and 11 bases had no gene match. This clonotype was sampled from a man aged 45-69 years who received an inactivated influenza vaccine. The source material was PBMCs from blood, sampled roughly 24 months after vaccination. The V and J genes are TRBV20-1 and TRBJ2-2, with 16 bases fitting TRBD2. The CDR3, as DNA: TGCAGTGCTAGATCGTTCGGGACTAGCGGGAGGGCCTTGACCGGGGAGCTGTTTTTT. It translates to CSARSFGTSGRALTGELFF.